The 10 T cell receptor beta chains below were found in one sample sequenced in a study of CD8+ T cells in alopecia areata. Following extraction, RNA underwent reverse transcription to cDNA, which served as the sequencing template. The table came from immunoSEQ multiplex PCR; TCRdb's copy has only in-frame clones and leaves some out. This sample has some 200,000 clones, with about 60% found just once. As to treatment: oral pan-JAK inhibitor, 5-10 mg twice daily. The sequences come from CD8+ T cells sorted from blood, collected at week 24, from a patient treated with tofacitinib. The receptor set was obtained from a human donor with alopecia areata.

This clone was seen only a few times. The V gene is TRBV13, the J gene TRBJ2-3; TRBD1 is a possible D gene (6 bases). V was clipped by 4 bases and J by 2 bases, with 13 bases between them. Germline V gene sequence: CDR1 PRHDT, CDR2 FYEKMQ (reference sequence). The CDR3 is 15 residues long. In nucleotides, the CDR3 is TGTGCCAGCAGCTATGAAAACAGGGCCACAGATACGCAGTATTTT. This translates into CASSYENRATDTQYF.

The chain uses TRBV30 and TRBJ2-2, with D unclear. Trimming took 5 bases from V and 2 from J, leaving 12 bases between them. The CDR3 runs to 14 residues. CDR1 GTSNPN and CDR2 SVGIG come from the germline V gene (reference sequence). CDR3 protein: CAWLGKANTGELFF. The CDR3 DNA follows: TGTGCCTGGTTGGGAAAAGCAAACACCGGGGAGCTGTTTTTT.

DNA of the CDR3: TGTGCCTGGAGCGTAGGGGGCGCGAACACTGAAGCTTTCTTT. Its translation: CAWSVGGANTEAFF. The chain combines TRBV30 with TRBJ1-1, with 7 bases that match TRBD1. The junction had 5 bases not matched to a gene; V was cut back by 3 bases and J by 1 base. There are 14 residues in the CDR3. The germline V gene has CDR1 GTSNPN and CDR2 SVGIG (reference sequence).

V usage is TRBV30 and J usage is TRBJ2-3, with D tentatively TRBD1 or TRBD2 (5 bases each). CDR1 is GTSNPN, CDR2 SVGIG, per germline (reference sequence). Trimming took 4 bases from V and 2 from J, leaving 28 bases between them. CDR3 length equals 19 residues. The CDR3 sequence is CAWIRGPVLREILTDTQYF. Written as DNA, the CDR3 is TGTGCCTGGATCCGGGGCCCGGTTCTACGGGAAATCCTCACAGATACGCAGTATTTT.

In this sample, this clone turned up a few times. This rearrangement joins TRBV7-6 to TRBJ2-7; the match to TRBD1 covers 7 bases. CDR1 SGHVS and CDR2 FNYEAQ come from the germline V gene. The CDR3 spans 15 residues. V shed 4 bases, J shed 2 bases, and the junction held 8 bases outside the gene matches. The CDR3 sequence is CASSYGTAPTYEQYF. The CDR3 nucleotides read TGTGCCAGCAGCTACGGGACAGCCCCAACCTACGAGCAGTACTTC.

This sequence joins TRBV5-4 and TRBJ2-3; D unclear. The CDR3 is 14 amino acids. V dropped 0 bases and J dropped 3 bases, with 8 bases sitting between them. Germline V gene data show CDR1 as SGHNT and CDR2 as YYREEE (reference sequence). The CDR3 nucleotides are TGTGCCAGCAGCTTGGGGGCAGAGACAGATACGCAGTATTTT. Translation: CASSLGAETDTQYF.

The chain combines TRBV30 with TRBJ1-2, with D possibly TRBD1 on 5 matching bases. V shed 0 bases and J shed 3 bases, with 20 bases lying between them. Germline CDR1 and CDR2: GTSNPN and SVGIG (reference sequence). The CDR3 length is 17 residues. CDR3 in amino acids: CAWSVQVRGRYDYGYTF. The CDR3 DNA follows: TGTGCCTGGAGTGTACAAGTGAGGGGCCGGTATGACTATGGCTACACCTTC.

The J gene is TRBJ1-2, the V gene TRBV28, with D tentatively TRBD1 (5 bases). Trimming cost V 6 bases and J 1 base, with 12 bases left between them. The germline gives CDR1 MDHEN, CDR2 SYDVKM. The CDR3 runs to 14 residues. The CDR3 bases are TGTGCCAGCAGGTTGATCGGGGGTAACTATGGCTACACCTTC. Protein sequence: CASRLIGGNYGYTF.

This chain joins TRBV4-1 and TRBJ2-7; D could derive from TRBD1 or TRBD2 (5 bases each). The V gene's germline CDR1 is MGHRA and CDR2 YSYEKL. The CDR3 has 15 amino acids. V lost 0 bases to trimming and J lost 2 bases, with 11 bases between them. For the CDR3, the DNA is TGCGCCAGCAGCCAAGAGAGGGGCACCACCTACGAGCAGTACTTC. Residues: CASSQERGTTYEQYF.

The chain links TRBV13 to TRBJ2-5; TRBD2 aligns across 8 bases. The V gene end was trimmed by 5 bases and the J gene end by 5 bases; junction bases not matched to a gene: 4. This CDR3 has 13 residues. In germline, CDR1 is PRHDT, CDR2 FYEKMQ (reference sequence). This chain's CDR3 is CASSGTSPETQYF. In nucleotides, the CDR3 is TGTGCCAGCAGCGGGACTAGTCCCGAGACCCAGTACTTC.